One and the same sample provided the 19 T cell receptor beta chains below, sequenced in a study of control samples from healthy donors and cancer patients. TCRdb keeps only in-frame clones here, not all; method: immunoSEQ multiplex PCR. The sample carries about 120,000 clones, about 92% recorded once. Sequencing input: blood. These receptors all stem from a woman aged 45 to 65 in good health.

This clone was recorded once. The chain carries TRBV3-1 (or the pseudogene TRBV3-2) and TRBJ1-2; tentative D call: TRBD1 (5 bases). This CDR3 has 15 amino acids. V was trimmed by 0 bases and J by 3 bases, leaving 11 bases between them. Germline V lookup: CDR1 LGHDT, CDR2 YNNKEL (reference sequence). Written as DNA, the CDR3 is TGTGCCAGCAGCCAAGATATCGGGGGTTACTATGGCTACACCTTC. Amino acids: CASSQDIGGYYGYTF.

This clone was recorded once. This sequence joins TRBV19 and TRBJ1-5; D possibly corresponds to TRBD1 (5 bases). Looked up from germline, CDR1 is LNHDA and CDR2 is SQIVND (reference sequence). CDR3 length equals 15 residues. V lost 3 bases to trimming and J lost 3 bases, with 12 bases between them. The CDR3 reads CASSIFRENNQPQHF. CDR3 nucleotides: TGTGCCAGTAGTATTTTCAGGGAGAACAATCAGCCCCAGCATTTT.

The CDR3 DNA sequence: TGTGCCAGCAGAAACACACAAATGACTAGCAGGAGCTCCTACGAGCAGTACTTC. Translated: CASRNTQMTSRSSYEQYF. This chain uses TRBV11-2 with TRBJ2-7; 7 bases match TRBD2. V was clipped by 6 bases and J by 0 bases; unmatched bases: 17. The CDR3 runs 18 residues. Germline CDR1 is SGHAT and CDR2 is FQNNGV. Filled out from reference TRBV11-2 and TRBJ2-7, the complete variable domain reads EAGVAQSPRYKIIEKRQSVAFWCNPISGHATLYWYQQILGQGPKLLIQFQNNGVVDDSQLPKDRFSAERLKGVDSTLKIQPAKLEDSAVYLCASRNTQMTSRSSYEQYFGPGTRLTVT.

The J gene is TRBJ1-2, the V gene TRBV5-1; tentatively, D is TRBD1 (6 bases). Germline lookup yields CDR1 SGHRS and CDR2 YFSETQ. The CDR3 runs 15 residues. Trimming shortened V by 2 bases and J by 5 bases, and 16 bases separated the two germline ends. As DNA, the CDR3 is TGCGCCAGCAGCTTAGCGGCCGGGACACCTTATGGCTACACCTTC. It translates to CASSLAAGTPYGYTF.

This rearrangement joins TRBV5-4 to TRBJ1-1, with D unresolved. V dropped 1 base and J dropped 0 bases, with 7 bases sitting between them. Germline V gives CDR1 SGHNT, CDR2 YYREEE (reference sequence). The CDR3 is made up of 14 amino acids. The CDR3 nucleotides are TGTGCCAGCAGCTTGAAGGGAATGAACACTGAAGCTTTCTTT. Protein product: CASSLKGMNTEAFF.

This chain uses TRBV18 with TRBJ2-2; 7 nucleotides agree with TRBD2. Trimming cost V 0 bases and J 3 bases; bases outside gene matches: 10. The CDR3 runs 18 residues. Germline V lookup: CDR1 KGHSH, CDR2 LQKENI. CDR3 region: CASSPPAMRGRYTGELFF. The CDR3 DNA is TGTGCCAGCTCACCACCCGCTATGCGGGGGAGATACACCGGGGAGCTGTTTTTT.

The chain couples TRBV3-1 (or the pseudogene TRBV3-2) to TRBJ1-3, with D hard to call. Trimming removed 2 bases at V and 4 bases at J, with 15 bases between. The CDR3 totals 16 residues. CDR1 LGHDT and CDR2 YNNKEL come from the germline V gene (reference sequence). CDR3 in DNA: TGTGCCAGCAGCCAAAATATCCAGCATCGGGGAAACACCATATATTTT. Residues: CASSQNIQHRGNTIYF.

As concerns this clone: The CDR3 ends on some other residue instead of the conserved phenylalanine or tryptophan, so this is likely a read error. It is unclear where the CDR3 begins or ends on the DNA, so no DNA is shown, and the CDR3 is as TCRdb lists it. The V call is TRBV11-2, the J call TRBJ2-7; the listed D gene, TRBD2, was not tested against the DNA. Germline V gene data show CDR1 as SGHAT and CDR2 as FQNNGV. With termini counted, the CDR3 has 8 amino acids. The CDR3 is CASRTSGT.

The CDR3 loop reads CATSGLNTEAFF. The CDR3 region has the DNA TGTGCCACCAGTGGGTTGAACACTGAAGCTTTCTTT. This rearrangement joins TRBV24-1 to TRBJ1-1, with no clear D. Germline lookup yields CDR1 KGHDR and CDR2 SFDVKD. V lost 5 bases to trimming and J lost 0 bases, with 3 bases between them. The CDR3 is 12 residues long.

V and J are TRBV19 and TRBJ1-5; tentatively, D is TRBD1 (5 bases). Germline lookup yields CDR1 LNHDA and CDR2 SQIVND (reference sequence). The CDR3 is 15 residues long. V was shortened by 7 bases and J by 0 bases, with 13 bases between the two germline ends. The CDR3 sequence is CASITQGYSNQPQHF. CDR3 in DNA: TGTGCCAGTATCACCCAGGGATATAGCAATCAGCCCCAGCATTTT.

The gene calls are TRBV28 and TRBJ1-1; 8 bases map to TRBD1. CDR3 length: 14 residues. V lost 5 bases to trimming and J lost 6 bases; unmatched junction nucleotides: 8. Germline V gene lookup returns CDR1 MDHEN and CDR2 SYDVKM. CDR3 nucleotides: TGTGCCAGCAGTCCGGACAGGGTAATCGCTGAAGCTTTCTTT. This gives the protein CASSPDRVIAEAFF.

This sequence joins TRBV27 and TRBJ1-5, with D perhaps TRBD1 (5 bases). Germline assignment: CDR1 MNHEY and CDR2 SMNVEV (reference sequence). V was shortened by 6 bases and J by 0 bases, with 12 bases between the two germline ends. This CDR3 is 15 amino acids long. The CDR3: CASRDSFLSNQPQHF. The CDR3 DNA sequence: TGTGCCAGCAGAGACAGTTTTCTTAGCAATCAGCCCCAGCATTTT.

The chain couples TRBV2 to TRBJ1-1; TRBD1 is a possible D gene (5 bases). The V end was cut by 6 bases, the J end by 13 bases, with 21 bases between. The CDR3 contains 13 residues. Germline V lookup: CDR1 SNHLY, CDR2 FYNNEI. The DNA of the CDR3 is TGTGCCAGCAGACGAAGCAGGGCGGATCCCGGTTTCTTT. The encoded protein is CASRRSRADPGFF.

V usage is TRBV18 and J usage is TRBJ1-1; D is unclear. Between the trimmed V and J ends, which lost 3 bases and 4 bases, there was a span of 9 bases. Germline loops: CDR1 KGHSH, CDR2 LQKENI. This CDR3 comprises 13 residues. CDR3 residues: CASSPSGGTEAFF. The CDR3 region has the DNA TGTGCCAGCTCACCCTCGGGCGGCACTGAAGCTTTCTTT.

This clone came up a few times. The gene calls are TRBV7-2 and TRBJ1-6, with D hard to call. Deletions cut 4 bases from V and 9 bases from J, with 10 bases between. CDR3 length: 13 residues. From germline, CDR1 is SGHTA and CDR2 FQGNSA. The CDR3, as DNA: TGTGCCAGCAGCTCCTTTGTCGGTTCACCCCTCCACTTT. Protein product: CASSSFVGSPLHF. Full variable domain (outside the CDR3, taken from reference TRBV7-2 and TRBJ1-6): GAGVSQSPSNKVTEKGKDVELRCDPISGHTALYWYRQSLGQGLEFLIYFQGNSAPDKSGLPSDRFSAERTGGSVSTLTIQRTQQEDSAVYLCASSSFVGSPLHFGNGTRLTVT.

V and J are TRBV30 and TRBJ2-7; 7 nucleotides line up with TRBD2. The CDR3 loop spans 14 amino acids. V dropped 5 bases and J dropped 1; count of bases not matched to a gene: 8. The V gene's germline CDR1 is GTSNPN and CDR2 SVGIG (reference sequence). In DNA, the CDR3 is TGTGCCTGGGTACCGGGACTACATTCCTACGAGCAGTACTTC. It specifies CAWVPGLHSYEQYF.

The chain couples TRBV3-1 (or the pseudogene TRBV3-2) to TRBJ2-4, with 10 positions matching TRBD2. With V trimmed by 1 base and J by 8 bases, 11 bases remained unmatched. CDR3 length equals 17 residues. In germline, CDR1 is LGHDT, CDR2 YNNKEL (reference sequence). DNA for the CDR3: TGTGCCAGCAGCCAAGTAGCGGGGGGACTACCTGGGGACATTCAGTACTTC. This encodes CASSQVAGGLPGDIQYF.

The chain combines TRBV29-1 with TRBJ1-5; a weak D match, TRBD1 (5 bases). The V gene's germline CDR1 is SQVTM and CDR2 ANQGSEA. The ends were cut back, 0 bases at V and 9 bases at J, with 6 bases in the middle. This CDR3 has 11 amino acids. The CDR3 loop reads CSVEDGGPQHF. In DNA, the CDR3 is TGCAGCGTTGAAGATGGGGGGCCCCAGCATTTT.

This sequence joins TRBV5-6 and TRBJ1-4; 8 bases are a match to TRBD1. The germline V gene encodes CDR1 SGHDT and CDR2 YYEEEE. V was pared by 6 bases and J by 7 bases, with 11 bases of the junction left unmatched. The CDR3 loop spans 15 amino acids. The CDR3 protein is CASTRRGRVGEKLFF. For the CDR3, the DNA is TGTGCCAGCACTCGCAGGGGGCGCGTGGGTGAAAAACTGTTTTTT. Full variable domain (missing parts from reference TRBV5-6 and TRBJ1-4): DAGVTQSPTHLIKTRGQQVTLRCSPKSGHDTVSWYQQALGQGPQFIFQYYEEEERQRGNFPDRFSGHQFPNYSSELNVNALLLGDSALYLCASTRRGRVGEKLFFGSGTQLSVL.